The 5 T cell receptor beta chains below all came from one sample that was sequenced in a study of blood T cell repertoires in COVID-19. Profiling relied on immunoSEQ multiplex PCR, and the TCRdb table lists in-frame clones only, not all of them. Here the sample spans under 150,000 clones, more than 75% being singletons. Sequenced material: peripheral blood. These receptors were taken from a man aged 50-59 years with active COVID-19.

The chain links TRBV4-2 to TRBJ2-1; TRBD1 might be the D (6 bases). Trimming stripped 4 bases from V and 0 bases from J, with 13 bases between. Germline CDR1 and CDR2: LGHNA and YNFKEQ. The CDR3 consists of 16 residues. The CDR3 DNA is TGTGCCAGCAGCCCCTCAGGGGCAAGCTCCTACAATGAGCAGTTCTTC. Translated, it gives CASSPSGASSYNEQFF.

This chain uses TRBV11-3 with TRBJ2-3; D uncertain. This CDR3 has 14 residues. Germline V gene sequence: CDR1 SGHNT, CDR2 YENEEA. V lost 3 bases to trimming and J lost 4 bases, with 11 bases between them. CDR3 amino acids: CASSLGQLPDTQYF. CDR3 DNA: TGTGCCAGCAGCTTGGGCCAATTACCAGATACGCAGTATTTT.

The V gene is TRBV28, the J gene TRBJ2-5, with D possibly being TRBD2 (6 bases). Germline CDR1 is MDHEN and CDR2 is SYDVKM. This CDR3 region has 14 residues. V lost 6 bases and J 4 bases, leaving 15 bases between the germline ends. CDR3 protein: CASSHHQGGETQYF. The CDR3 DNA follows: TGTGCCAGCAGCCACCATCAGGGAGGAGAGACCCAGTACTTC.

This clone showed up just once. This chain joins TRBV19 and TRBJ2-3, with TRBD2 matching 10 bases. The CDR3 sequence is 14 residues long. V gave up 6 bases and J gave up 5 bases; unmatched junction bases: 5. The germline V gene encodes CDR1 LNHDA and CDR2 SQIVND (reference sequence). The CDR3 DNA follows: TGTGCCAGTAGGAAGCGGGGGGGCGAAGATACGCAGTATTTT. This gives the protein CASRKRGGEDTQYF.

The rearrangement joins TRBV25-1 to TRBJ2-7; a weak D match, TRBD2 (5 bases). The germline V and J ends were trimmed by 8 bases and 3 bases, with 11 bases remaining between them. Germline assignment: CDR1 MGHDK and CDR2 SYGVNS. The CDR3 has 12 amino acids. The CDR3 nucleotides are TGTGCCAGCTTGGGCGGGCGCTACGAGCAGTACTTC. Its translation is CASLGGRYEQYF.